This TCR beta chain derives from a study of T cell changes during pregnancy in multiple sclerosis. The V segment lost 1 base and the J segment 1 base; nucleotides outside the gene matches: 3. CDR1 and CDR2 from the germline V gene are KGHSH and LQKENI. The CDR3 sequence is 15 residues long. Clones were read by immunoSEQ multiplex PCR, and TCRdb kept only the in-frame ones, dropping some. The sample records approximately 39,000 clones, roughly 90% being singletons. The sequence derives from a female donor with multiple sclerosis, enrolled in a pregnancy study. The chain employs TRBV18 and TRBJ2-7; 8 bases are a match to TRBD2. Specimen: CD4+ T cells from peripheral blood mononuclear cells, collected in the second trimester of pregnancy. Here the CDR3 DNA reads TGTGCCAGCTCACCACAGGCTAGCGGGTCCTACGAGCAGTACTTC. Translation gives CASSPQASGSYEQYF.